These 15 T cell receptor beta chains were all obtained from the same sample, sequenced in a study of T cells expressing NK-cell markers. One entry per CDR3 protein, without DNA, is what TCRdb gives after re-calling the 5' RACE reads. Its table records about 550,000 distinct CDR3 sequences. Sequences were obtained from blood T cells: a sorted CD56 or NKG2C T cell subset, CD4+ or CD8+ T cells, or bulk PBMC T cells (not recorded which). The source of these receptors is a man aged 18-30 years in good health.

The chain links TRBV10-1 to TRBJ2-3; TCRdb's D call, TRBD1, is unchecked because there is no DNA. The germline V gene encodes CDR1 WNHNN and CDR2 SYGVQD (reference sequence). The CDR3 length is 17 residues. This CDR3 is CASSTLPGQGITDTQYF.

This chain links TRBV12-3 or TRBV12-4 with TRBJ1-4; TCRdb proposes TRBD1, but this gene call is untestable without DNA. The CDR3 contains 13 residues. The CDR3 sequence: CASSFLGTEKLFF.

J is TRBJ2-7 and V is TRBV5-6; lacking DNA, the TRBD2 call made by TCRdb goes unchecked. The CDR3 has 15 amino acids. CDR1 is SGHDT and CDR2 is YYEEEE in the germline V gene. This chain's CDR3 is CASSLSGRRSYEQYF.

This chain joins TRBV9 and TRBJ2-1; checking the TCRdb D call of TRBD2 is not possible without DNA. Germline V gives CDR1 SGDLS, CDR2 YYNGEE. The CDR3 is 16 amino acids. CDR3 residues: CASSSRGGRADNEQFF.

The chain links TRBV5-1 to TRBJ1-4; TCRdb indicates TRBD1, and absent DNA this call remains unverified. Germline assignment: CDR1 SGHRS and CDR2 YFSETQ. The CDR3 is 17 amino acids. CDR3 in amino acids: CASSFEGQGGRNEKLFF. Together with reference TRBV5-1 and TRBJ1-4, the CDR3 gives the full variable domain: KAGVTQTPRYLIKTRGQQVTLSCSPISGHRSVSWYQQTPGQGLQFLFEYFSETQRNKGNFPGRFSGRQFSNSRSEMNVSTLELGDSALYLCASSFEGQGGRNEKLFFGSGTQLSVL.

CDR3 region: CASSSGTVRSEQYF. The chain links TRBV5-5 to TRBJ2-7; the D call from TCRdb, TRBD1, cannot be confirmed without DNA. CDR1 is SGHKS and CDR2 is YYEKEE in the germline V gene (reference sequence). This CDR3 comprises 14 residues.

The V gene is TRBV27, the J gene TRBJ2-7; checking the TCRdb D call of TRBD1 is not possible without DNA. Germline V lookup: CDR1 MNHEY, CDR2 SMNVEV (reference sequence). The CDR3 runs 16 residues. The CDR3 region is CASSPSGQLRPYEQYF.

J is TRBJ1-1 and V is TRBV12-3 or TRBV12-4; TCRdb proposes TRBD1, but this gene call is untestable without DNA. This CDR3 spans 18 amino acids. This CDR3 is CASSPRGRGLRVNTEAFF.

This chain joins TRBV20-1 and TRBJ1-5; the TCRdb D gene call, TRBD1, has no DNA to confirm it. The CDR3 covers 14 residues. From germline, CDR1 is DFQATT and CDR2 SNEGSKA (reference sequence). The CDR3 region is CSARSGGADQPQHF.

The genes are TRBV7-2 and TRBJ2-7; the D call from TCRdb, TRBD1, cannot be confirmed without DNA. CDR1 SGHTA and CDR2 FQGNSA come from the germline V gene. The CDR3 loop spans 14 amino acids. CDR3 sequence: CASSRGGTAYEQYF.

This rearrangement joins TRBV19 to TRBJ2-1. The CDR3 extends over 14 amino acids. Germline CDR1 reads LNHDA; CDR2 reads SQIVND (reference sequence). CDR3: CASSIYFGNNEQFF.

The J gene is TRBJ2-2, the V gene TRBV6-2 or TRBV6-3; TCRdb calls TRBD2, which cannot be checked without DNA. CDR1 is MNHEY, CDR2 SVGEGT, per germline. The CDR3 has 17 residues. The CDR3 sequence is CASSYFKSGANTGELFF.

The chain carries TRBV4-1 and TRBJ1-4. The CDR3 runs to 14 residues. Germline V gene lookup returns CDR1 MGHRA and CDR2 YSYEKL. The chain's CDR3 is CASSPGGQAKKLFF.

V and J are TRBV7-2 and TRBJ2-3. The CDR3 covers 15 residues. Germline CDR1 and CDR2: SGHTA and FQGNSA. The CDR3 loop is CASSFVASSTDTQYF.

The rearrangement uses TRBV20-1 and TRBJ2-5; without DNA, the TCRdb call of TRBD1 cannot be checked. The V gene's germline CDR1 is DFQATT and CDR2 SNEGSKA (reference sequence). CDR3 length equals 16 residues. CDR3 region: CSARSGTLPPPETQYF.